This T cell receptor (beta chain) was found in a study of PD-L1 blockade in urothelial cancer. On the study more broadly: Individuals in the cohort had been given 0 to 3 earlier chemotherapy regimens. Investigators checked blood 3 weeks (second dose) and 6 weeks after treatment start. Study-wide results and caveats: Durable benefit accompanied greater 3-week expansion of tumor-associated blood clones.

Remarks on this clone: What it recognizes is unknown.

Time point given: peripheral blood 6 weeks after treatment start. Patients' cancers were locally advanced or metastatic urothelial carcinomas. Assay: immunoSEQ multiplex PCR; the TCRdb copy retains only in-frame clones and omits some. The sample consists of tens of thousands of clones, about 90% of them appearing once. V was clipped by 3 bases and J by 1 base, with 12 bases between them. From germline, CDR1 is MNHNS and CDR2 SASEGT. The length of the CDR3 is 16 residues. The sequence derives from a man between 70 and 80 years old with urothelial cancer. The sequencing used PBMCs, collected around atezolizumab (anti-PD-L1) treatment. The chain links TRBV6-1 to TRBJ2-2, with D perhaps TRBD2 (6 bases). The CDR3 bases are TGTGCCAGCAGTGACCCCGGGAGCGGGAACACCGGGGAGCTGTTTTTT. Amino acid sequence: CASSDPGSGNTGELFF.